This T cell receptor (beta chain) came from a study of blood T cell repertoires in COVID-19. Germline V gives CDR1 SGDLS, CDR2 YYNGEE. The V end lost 4 bases, the J end lost 0 bases, and 14 bases lay between the germline ends. There are 16 residues in the CDR3. Sequencing used immunoSEQ multiplex PCR; TCRdb keeps in-frame clones, though not all of them. The sample has about 100,000 clones; roughly 78% are singletons. The specimen sequenced was peripheral blood. The clonotype comes from a woman aged 80 or over with active or convalescent COVID-19. The chain links TRBV9 to TRBJ2-1; TRBD1 is a possible D gene (6 bases). This CDR3 is CASSTRQVSSYNEQFF. CDR3 sequence (DNA): TGTGCCAGCAGCACCCGACAGGTTAGCTCCTACAATGAGCAGTTCTTC.